This TCR beta chain was retrieved from a study of blood T cell repertoires in COVID-19. Overall study context: The samples span acute and convalescent COVID-19 from the United States, Italy and Spain. Sources were T cells, B-cell-depleted T cells, or PBMCs; the material itself was cDNA or gDNA.

This CDR3 spans 16 amino acids. Losses at the gene ends were 0 bases for V and 6 bases for J; bases not matched to a gene: 7. Germline values: CDR1 LGHNA, CDR2 YSLEER. In the original analysis: Amplification of reference gene primers provided the estimated nucleated cell counts. This table comes from immunoSEQ multiplex PCR, and its TCRdb copy is limited to in-frame clones, with some not included. V, J and clone size are those of that table, while D and trimming were read from the DNA. The table has about 68,000 clones, more than 65% seen once. Sequencing used peripheral blood. The source is a woman aged 45-65 years with acute or convalescent COVID-19. V is TRBV4-3 and J is TRBJ1-5; 8 positions agree with TRBD1. CDR3 amino acids: CASSQDFFRGLQPQHF. Here the CDR3 DNA reads TGCGCCAGCAGCCAAGATTTTTTCAGGGGGCTTCAGCCCCAGCATTTT.